This record concerns one T cell receptor beta chain sequence. The sample originates from a study of blood T cell repertoires in COVID-19. The overall study: Spain, Italy and the United States supplied samples that represented acute and convalescent COVID-19. Sources were T cells, B-cell-depleted T cells, or PBMCs; the material itself was cDNA or gDNA.

The authors' processing: For nucleated cells, counts were estimated from reference gene primer amplification. Sequenced by immunoSEQ multiplex PCR; TCRdb stores in-frame clones only, minus some. That table supplies the V and J calls and clone size; D and trimming were determined from the DNA. The table records tens of thousands of clones, 77% of them present only once. The specimen was peripheral blood. This sequence was found in a man between 65 and 80 years old with active or convalescent COVID-19.

DNA of the CDR3: TGTGCCATCAGGGCCGAGGGACAGGGGGCTGTGAAGTACGAGCAGTACTTC. The encoded protein is CAIRAEGQGAVKYEQYF. The V call is TRBV10-3, the J call TRBJ2-7; 12 nucleotides align to TRBD1. The germline gives CDR1 ENHRY, CDR2 SYGVKD. J lost 4 bases, V lost 6 bases, and 13 bases had no gene match. The CDR3 consists of 17 residues.